What follows is one T cell receptor beta chain and its context. The cohort comprised adults aged 18 to 89 years residing in approximately 25 US areas. Clinical history as reported by participants underpinned cohort assignment. The data stem from a study of blood T cell repertoires in COVID-19. Study summary: Samples taken during acute and convalescent COVID-19 were collected in the United States, Italy and Spain.

Germline lookup yields CDR1 PRHDT and CDR2 FYEKMQ (reference sequence). The CDR3 consists of 11 residues. V lost 7 bases, J lost 8 bases, and 9 bases lay in between. As handled by the study authors: How many nucleated cells were present was estimated from reference gene primer amplification. Using immunoSEQ multiplex PCR, the repertoire was profiled, and TCRdb retains in-frame clones only, with some absent. From that table come the V and J calls and clone size; the DNA was used to work out D and trimming. The sample records around 130,000 clones, about 80% being singletons. This chain uses TRBV13 with TRBJ2-1; no reliable D call. Sequencing used PBMCs or T cells enriched from blood (not recorded which). The source of this sequence is a man in his forties or fifties with acute COVID-19. CDR3 loop: CASTQVHEQFF. In DNA, the CDR3 is TGTGCCAGCACCCAGGTCCATGAGCAGTTCTTC.